This is a list of T cell receptor beta chains from one sample in a study of T cells in tuberculosis. Repertoires were generated with immunoSEQ multiplex PCR, while TCRdb's copy carries only in-frame clones and drops some. The table records about 36,000 clones, 85% to 95% of them present only once. Sequencing used PBMCs. The source of these receptors is a donor aged 10-29 years with latent tuberculosis or without tuberculosis infection. CDR3s include the opening cysteine and the closing phenylalanine or tryptophan. The D gene is left open where the match is weak. Clone sizes are given selectively: once, few, many, or a class where the clone is expanded.

>TRBJ2-6|.|TRBV4-3|few
CASSQEPGSGANVLTF
TGCGCCAGCAGCCAAGAGCCCGGCTCTGGGGCCAACGTCCTGACTTTC
>TRBJ1-2|.|TRBV19|.
CASSIWSANYGYTF
TGTGCCAGTAGTATTTGGTCAGCGAACTATGGCTACACCTTC
>TRBJ2-7|.|TRBV15|.
CATSRGPQSSYEQYF
TGTGCCACCAGCAGAGGTCCACAGAGCTCCTACGAGCAGTACTTC
>TRBJ2-3|TRBD2|TRBV28|.
CASSLTSGGTDTQYF
TGTGCCAGCAGTTTGACTAGCGGGGGCACAGATACGCAGTATTTT
>TRBJ2-1|TRBD2|TRBV27|.
CASSFLSPSGGVNEQFF
TGTGCCAGCAGTTTCCTTTCCCCTAGCGGGGGGGTAAATGAGCAGTTCTTC
>TRBJ1-1|TRBD1|TRBV9|.
CASSGGDRGAFF
TGTGCCAGCAGCGGAGGGGACAGGGGAGCTTTCTTT
>TRBJ1-4|TRBD1|TRBV5-5|.
CASSLAETGARGEKLFF
TGTGCCAGCAGCTTGGCGGAGACAGGGGCCAGAGGTGAAAAACTGTTTTTT
>TRBJ2-3|TRBD2|TRBV2|.
CASRRTSGSTDTQYF
TGTGCCAGCAGGAGGACTAGCGGGAGCACAGATACGCAGTATTTT
>TRBJ2-7|TRBD2|TRBV11-3|.
CASSLARGRDYEQYF
TGTGCCAGCAGCTTAGCTCGCGGGAGGGACTACGAGCAGTACTTC
>TRBJ2-3|TRBD2|TRBV29-1|.
CSVGLAGLTDTQYF
TGCAGCGTTGGGCTAGCGGGGCTCACAGATACGCAGTATTTT
>TRBJ2-2|.|TRBV14|.
CASSPRAGPGELFF
TGTGCCAGCAGCCCCAGGGCAGGGCCCGGGGAGCTGTTTTTT
>TRBJ2-7|TRBD1|TRBV7-2|.
CASSESSGTAYEQYF
TGTGCCAGCAGCGAGAGCTCCGGGACAGCCTACGAGCAGTACTTC
>TRBJ1-2|TRBD1|TRBV28|.
CASSLTGTAPRYTF
TGTGCCAGCAGTCTTACCGGGACAGCTCCGCGCTACACCTTC
>TRBJ1-1|.|TRBV6-5|.
CASRRSLNTEAFF
TGTGCCAGCAGGAGGTCGTTGAACACTGAAGCTTTCTTT
>TRBJ1-2|TRBD1|TRBV19|.
CASSTHTRQGRGYGYTF
TGTGCCAGTAGTACCCACACCCGACAGGGGAGGGGCTATGGCTACACCTTC
>TRBJ1-4|.|TRBV9|once
CASSVGGGYNEKLFF
TGTGCCAGCAGCGTAGGTGGCGGTTATAATGAAAAACTGTTTTTT
>TRBJ2-3|.|TRBV30|.
CAWSAGLSTDTQYF
TGTGCCTGGAGTGCGGGACTTAGCACAGATACGCAGTATTTT
>TRBJ1-1|.|TRBV6-5|.
CASSYTGNTEAFF
TGTGCCAGCAGTTATACAGGGAATACTGAAGCTTTCTTT
>TRBJ1-6|TRBD1|TRBV7-9|.
CASSFTQGANSPLHF
TGTGCCAGCAGCTTTACCCAGGGGGCTAATTCACCCCTCCACTTT
>TRBJ2-3|.|TRBV7-3|.
CASSSTGASTDTQYF
TGTGCCAGCAGCTCGACAGGAGCTAGCACAGATACGCAGTATTTT
>TRBJ1-1|TRBD1|TRBV6-6|.
CASRAGQSNTEAFF
TGTGCCAGCAGGGCGGGACAGTCGAACACTGAAGCTTTCTTT
>TRBJ2-1|TRBD1|TRBV2|.
CASSGGQGLGAGADEQFF
TGTGCCAGCAGTGGGGGACAGGGCCTCGGGGCAGGAGCGGATGAGCAGTTCTTC
>TRBJ2-7|TRBD1|TRBV6-6|.
CASSRTGAQISYEQYF
TGTGCCAGCAGTCGTACAGGGGCCCAAATTTCCTACGAGCAGTACTTC
>TRBJ2-3|TRBD2|TRBV27|once
CASSLSKASGGPTDTQYF
TGTGCCAGCAGTTTATCGAAGGCTAGCGGGGGCCCCACAGATACGCAGTATTTT
>TRBJ1-5|.|TRBV2|.
CASSEGANQPQHF
TGTGCCAGCAGTGAGGGGGCCAATCAGCCCCAGCATTTT
>TRBJ2-1|TRBD1|TRBV5-4|.
CASSAGQGAVNEQFF
TGTGCCAGCAGCGCGGGACAGGGGGCGGTCAATGAGCAGTTCTTC
>TRBJ2-3|TRBD2|TRBV7-8|.
CASSLDPGLAGTDTQYF
TGTGCCAGCAGCCTCGACCCGGGACTAGCGGGCACAGATACGCAGTATTTT
>TRBJ2-3|.|TRBV5-6|.
CASSFGGTDTQYF
TGTGCCAGCAGCTTTGGGGGGACAGATACGCAGTATTTT
>TRBJ1-2|TRBD1|TRBV9|once
CASSGNRGLGHGYTF
TGTGCCAGCAGCGGAAACAGGGGGCTAGGGCATGGCTACACCTTC
>TRBJ1-5|.|TRBV7-2|.
CASSLYGSSNQPQHF
TGTGCCAGCAGCTTATACGGGAGTAGCAATCAGCCCCAGCATTTT
>TRBJ2-1|TRBD2|TRBV6-4|.
CASSLAYNNEQFF
TGTGCCAGCTCACTAGCGTATAACAATGAGCAGTTCTTC
>TRBJ1-4|.|TRBV4-2|once
CASSQDNAQRGEKLFF
TGTGCCAGCAGCCAAGATAATGCACAGAGGGGGGAAAAACTGTTTTTT
>TRBJ2-5|.|TRBV25-1|.
CASSDDGGIETQYF
TGTGCCAGCAGTGATGATGGGGGCATAGAGACCCAGTACTTC
>TRBJ2-3|TRBD2|TRBV5-6|once
CASSIRLAGVQDTQYF
TGTGCCAGCAGCATCCGACTAGCGGGGGTACAGGATACGCAGTATTTT
>TRBJ2-1|TRBD2|TRBV9|.
CASSGTSGGRYNEQFF
TGTGCCAGCAGCGGGACTAGCGGGGGCCGATACAATGAGCAGTTCTTC
>TRBJ1-2|TRBD1|TRBV7-3|.
CASSLTAGTGLSDGYTF
TGTGCCAGCAGCTTAACGGCCGGGACAGGACTTTCGGATGGCTACACCTTC
>TRBJ1-4|.|TRBV27|once
CASWRVGATNEKLFF
TGTGCCAGCTGGAGGGTAGGGGCAACTAATGAAAAACTGTTTTTT
>TRBJ1-1|.|TRBV7-8|.
CASSSETARNTEAFF
TGTGCCAGCAGCTCGGAGACAGCGAGAAACACTGAAGCTTTCTTT
>TRBJ1-2|TRBD1|TRBV12-5|once
CASGSAGTGVGLEVGYTF
TGTGCTAGTGGTTCCGCCGGGACAGGGGTAGGATTGGAAGTTGGCTACACCTTC
>TRBJ2-7|TRBD1|TRBV29-1|.
CSEGDRVSYEQYF
TGCAGCGAGGGGGACAGGGTGTCCTACGAGCAGTACTTC
>TRBJ1-6|TRBD1|TRBV6-1|few
CASSLRDRVSPLHF
TGTGCCAGCTCACTAAGGGACAGGGTCTCACCCCTCCACTTT
>TRBJ1-2|.|TRBV2|.
CASSGGDGYTF
TGTGCCAGCAGTGGGGGGGATGGCTACACCTTC
>TRBJ2-2|TRBD1|TRBV27|.
CASSFGTGNTGELFF
TGTGCCAGCAGTTTCGGGACAGGGAACACCGGGGAGCTGTTTTTT
>TRBJ1-2|.|TRBV7-3|.
CASSSQTDYGYTF
TGTGCCAGCAGCAGTCAGACAGACTATGGCTACACCTTC
>TRBJ2-1|TRBD2|TRBV5-6|.
CASSLGTIAGNEQFF
TGTGCCAGCAGCTTGGGGACTATAGCGGGCAATGAGCAGTTCTTC
>TRBJ1-1|.|TRBV20-1|.
CSARAYTEAFF
TGCAGTGCTAGAGCGTACACTGAAGCTTTCTTT